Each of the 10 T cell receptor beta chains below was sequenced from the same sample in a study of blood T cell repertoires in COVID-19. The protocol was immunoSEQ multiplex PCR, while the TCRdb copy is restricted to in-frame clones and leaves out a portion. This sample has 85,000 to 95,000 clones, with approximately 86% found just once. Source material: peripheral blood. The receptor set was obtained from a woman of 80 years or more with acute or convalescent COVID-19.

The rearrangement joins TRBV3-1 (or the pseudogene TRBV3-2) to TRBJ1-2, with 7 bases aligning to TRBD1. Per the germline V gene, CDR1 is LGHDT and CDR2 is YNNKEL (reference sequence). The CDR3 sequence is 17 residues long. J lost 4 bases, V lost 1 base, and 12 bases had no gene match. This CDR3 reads CASSQGVRQGQSYGYTF. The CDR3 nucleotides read TGTGCCAGCAGCCAAGGGGTCAGACAGGGTCAATCCTATGGCTACACCTTC.

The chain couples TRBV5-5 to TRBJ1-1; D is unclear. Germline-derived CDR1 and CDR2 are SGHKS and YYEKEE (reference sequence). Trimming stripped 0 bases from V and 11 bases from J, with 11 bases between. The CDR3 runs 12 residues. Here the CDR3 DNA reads TGTGCCAGCAGCTTGGCCGGGAGGGAGGCTTTCTTT. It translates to CASSLAGREAFF. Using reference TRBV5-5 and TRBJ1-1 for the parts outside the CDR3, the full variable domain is DAGVTQSPTHLIKTRGQQVTLRCSPISGHKSVSWYQQVLGQGPQFIFQYYEKEERGRGNFPDRFSARQFPNYSSELNVNALLLGDSALYLCASSLAGREAFFGQGTRLTVV.

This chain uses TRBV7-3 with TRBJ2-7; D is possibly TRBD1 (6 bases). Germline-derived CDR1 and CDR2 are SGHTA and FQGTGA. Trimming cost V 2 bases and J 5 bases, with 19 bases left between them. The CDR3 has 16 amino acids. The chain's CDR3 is CASSLLVQGSSDEQYF. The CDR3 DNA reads TGTGCCAGCAGCTTACTTGTACAGGGTAGTAGCGACGAGCAGTACTTC.

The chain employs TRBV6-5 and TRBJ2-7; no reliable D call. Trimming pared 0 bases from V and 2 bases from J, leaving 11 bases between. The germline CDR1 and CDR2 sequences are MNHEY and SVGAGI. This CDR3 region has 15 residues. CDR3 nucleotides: TGTGCCAGCAGTTACTCAACTGGGCTGACCTACGAGCAGTACTTC. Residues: CASSYSTGLTYEQYF.

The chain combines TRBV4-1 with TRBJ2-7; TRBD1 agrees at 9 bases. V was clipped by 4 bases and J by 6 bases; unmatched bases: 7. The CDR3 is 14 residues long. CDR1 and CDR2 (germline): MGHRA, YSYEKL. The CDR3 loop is CASSRPGTGPEQYF. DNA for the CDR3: TGCGCCAGCAGCCGCCCCGGGACAGGGCCCGAGCAGTACTTC.

The CDR3 region is CASSESAARDQPQHF. The DNA for the CDR3 is TGTGCCAGCAGTGAAAGTGCCGCTCGGGATCAGCCCCAGCATTTT. The J gene is TRBJ1-5, the V gene TRBV2; unclear D gene. V shed 2 bases and J shed 5 bases, with 13 bases lying between them. CDR3 size: 15 residues. CDR1 and CDR2 (germline): SNHLY, FYNNEI.

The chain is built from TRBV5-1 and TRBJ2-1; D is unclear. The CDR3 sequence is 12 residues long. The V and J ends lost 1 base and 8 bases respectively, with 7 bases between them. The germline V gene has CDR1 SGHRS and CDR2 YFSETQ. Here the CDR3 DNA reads TGCGCCAGCAGCTTGAGACGGGATGAGCAGTTCTTC. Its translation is CASSLRRDEQFF.

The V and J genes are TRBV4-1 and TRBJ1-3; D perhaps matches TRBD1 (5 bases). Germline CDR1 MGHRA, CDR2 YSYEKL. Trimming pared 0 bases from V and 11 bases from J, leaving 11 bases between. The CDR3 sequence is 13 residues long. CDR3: CASSQDRVKPIYF. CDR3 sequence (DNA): TGCGCCAGCAGCCAAGACAGGGTAAAGCCCATATATTTT.

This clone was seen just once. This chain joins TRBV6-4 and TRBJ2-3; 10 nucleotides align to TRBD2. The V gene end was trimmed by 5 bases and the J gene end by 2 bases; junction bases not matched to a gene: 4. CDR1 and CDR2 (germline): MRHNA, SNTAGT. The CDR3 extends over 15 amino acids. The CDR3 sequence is CASSPTSGVTDTQYF. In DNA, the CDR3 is TGTGCCAGCAGTCCCACTAGCGGGGTCACAGATACGCAGTATTTT.

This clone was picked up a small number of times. CDR3 sequence: CASSQAGNPTYEQYF. Written as DNA, the CDR3 is TGTGCCAGCAGCCAAGCAGGGAACCCCACCTACGAGCAGTACTTC. This sequence joins TRBV3-1 (or the pseudogene TRBV3-2) and TRBJ2-7; TRBD1 might be the D (5 bases). V was trimmed by 1 base and J by 2 bases, leaving 12 bases between them. CDR1 is LGHDT, CDR2 YNNKEL, per germline (reference sequence). The CDR3 extends over 15 amino acids.